A single sample gave rise to the 10 T cell receptor beta chains below, sequenced in a study of CD8 T cells in ankylosing spondylitis. TCRdb analysed the 5' RACE reads with MiXCR anew, one entry per CDR3 protein. The sample contains hundreds of thousands of distinct CDR3 sequences, over 7% of which appear only once. The sequenced material came from blood, either unsorted or a sorted T cell fraction (not recorded which). The receptors were gathered from a female donor with ankylosing spondylitis or in good health (not recorded which).

This clonotype was observed a few times. The rearrangement links TRBV7-2 to TRBJ2-2; maybe TRBD1 (7 bases). CDR1 is SGHTA and CDR2 is FQGNSA in the germline V gene. V was cut by 5 bases and J by 9 bases, with 16 bases left in between. CDR3 size: 14 residues. The CDR3 sequence: CASSLEGARRELFF. CDR3 coding DNA: TGTGCCAGCAGCCTGGAGGGGGCGCGTCGGGAGCTGTTTTTT.

This clonotype has just a few counts. This chain joins TRBV7-9 and TRBJ2-3; D not certain. The CDR3 is 12 amino acids. CDR1 is SEHNR and CDR2 is FQNEAQ in the germline V gene (reference sequence). Between the trimmed V and J ends, which lost 7 bases and 3 bases, there was a span of 8 bases. CDR3 in amino acids: CASNRRTDTQYF. CDR3 nucleotides: TGTGCCAGCAACCGGAGAACAGATACGCAGTATTTT.

Ten or more counts support this clonotype. The chain combines TRBV20-1 with TRBJ2-5; D remains ambiguous. The CDR3 totals 13 residues. Trimming took off 3 bases at V and 5 bases at J, with 13 bases between the two ends. Germline V gene data show CDR1 as DFQATT and CDR2 as SNEGSKA (reference sequence). CDR3 in DNA: TGCAGTGCTAGCCCCTGGGGTCATGAGACCCAGTACTTC. Translation: CSASPWGHETQYF.

This clonotype has ten or more counts. V and J are TRBV20-1 and TRBJ2-7; maybe TRBD2 (7 bases). The V gene's germline CDR1 is DFQATT and CDR2 SNEGSKA (reference sequence). V was clipped by 5 bases and J by 0 bases, with 17 bases between them. The CDR3 runs to 15 residues. The CDR3 DNA is TGCAGTGCTCCTCAAGGGGGGGTCAGCTCCTACGAGCAGTACTTC. It is translated as CSAPQGGVSSYEQYF.

This clonotype was detected many times. This chain connects TRBV5-1 to TRBJ2-7, with no clear D. Trimming shortened V by 0 bases and J by 1 base, and 11 bases separated the two germline ends. Germline CDR1 reads SGHRS; CDR2 reads YFSETQ. This CDR3 has 15 residues. The CDR3 nucleotides read TGCGCCAGCAGCTTGGATCCCGGCAGTTCCTACGAGCAGTACTTC. Protein product: CASSLDPGSSYEQYF. Complete variable domain (other parts from reference TRBV5-1 and TRBJ2-7): KAGVTQTPRYLIKTRGQQVTLSCSPISGHRSVSWYQQTPGQGLQFLFEYFSETQRNKGNFPGRFSGRQFSNSRSEMNVSTLELGDSALYLCASSLDPGSSYEQYFGPGTRLTVT.

In this sample, this clonotype turned up many times. V is TRBV27 and J is TRBJ1-3; D is unresolved. The germline V and J ends were trimmed by 5 bases and 6 bases, with 17 bases remaining between them. Per the germline V gene, CDR1 is MNHEY and CDR2 is SMNVEV (reference sequence). The CDR3 extends over 15 amino acids. The CDR3 spells CASSPLPVRENTIYF. CDR3 in DNA: TGTGCCAGCAGTCCCCTTCCGGTACGAGAAAACACCATATATTTT.

This clonotype was seen repeatedly, ten times or more. The chain employs TRBV24-1 and TRBJ2-1, with a weak D call TRBD1 (6 bases). The V and J ends lost 1 base and 3 bases respectively, with 9 bases between them. The CDR3 covers 15 residues. Germline assignment: CDR1 KGHDR and CDR2 SFDVKD. CDR3 in amino acids: CATSDFPQGYNEQFF. The DNA of the CDR3 is TGTGCCACCAGTGATTTCCCACAGGGCTACAATGAGCAGTTCTTC.

In its sample, this clonotype was seen many times. V is TRBV6-5 and J is TRBJ2-1; no clear D. Germline V gene data show CDR1 as MNHEY and CDR2 as SVGAGI. V gave up 0 bases and J gave up 3 bases, with 3 bases separating them. This CDR3 spans 13 amino acids. CDR3 region: CASSYSDYNEQFF. The DNA of the CDR3 is TGTGCCAGCAGTTACTCGGACTACAATGAGCAGTTCTTC.

This chain links TRBV27 with TRBJ2-2; 10 bases match TRBD2. With 4 bases clipped from V and 4 bases from J, the junction kept 3 bases outside the gene matches. The germline V gene has CDR1 MNHEY and CDR2 SMNVEV (reference sequence). The CDR3 length is 15 residues. The CDR3 bases are TGTGCCAGCAGTTCTAGCGGGAGAAGCACCGGGGAGCTGTTTTTT. Protein: CASSSSGRSTGELFF.

This clonotype was picked up many times. This chain connects TRBV20-1 to TRBJ1-2; possibly TRBD1 for D (6 bases). Germline CDR1 is DFQATT and CDR2 is SNEGSKA (reference sequence). This CDR3 region has 12 residues. The V gene lost 6 bases and the J gene lost 4 bases, with 12 bases spanning the gap. CDR3 sequence: CSATRDTYGYTF. The CDR3 DNA sequence: TGCAGTGCAACCCGGGACACCTATGGCTACACCTTC.